The 22 T cell receptor beta chains listed next were all sequenced from one sample in a study of cytomegalovirus exposure and HLA in healthy donors. The PCR contained 60 Vbeta and 13 Jbeta primers. Assay used: immunoSEQ multiplex PCR; TCRdb lists only in-frame clones, some missing. The sample has 70,000 or so clones, approximately 58% seen once. Specimen: PBMCs. The receptors here all came from a woman aged 50 to 60 in good health and CMV-seronegative.

This clone was detected only a few times. CDR3 amino acids: CASSQDTRDSYNEQFF. The CDR3 DNA reads TGCGCCAGCAGCCAAGACACGCGGGACTCCTACAATGAGCAGTTCTTC. This chain links TRBV4-3 with TRBJ2-1, with TRBD2 as a possible D gene (6 bases). The CDR3 loop spans 16 amino acids. V dropped 0 bases and J dropped 0 bases, with 9 bases sitting between them. Germline V gives CDR1 LGHNA, CDR2 YSLEER.

The chain employs TRBV7-3 and TRBJ2-7, with D perhaps matching TRBD2 (6 bases). The V end was cut by 5 bases, the J end by 2 bases, with 16 bases between. The CDR3 totals 15 residues. Germline CDR1 and CDR2: SGHTA and FQGTGA. The CDR3 nucleotides are TGTGCCAGCAGCGCTGGAGGGGCAGGGACCTACGAGCAGTACTTC. This encodes CASSAGGAGTYEQYF.

The genes are TRBV5-6 and TRBJ2-1, with D possibly TRBD2 on 5 matching bases. Germline assignment: CDR1 SGHDT and CDR2 YYEEEE. Trimming left V 2 bases short and J 4 bases short, with 13 bases between. The CDR3 length is 15 residues. The CDR3 reads CASSFGREFYNEQFF. The DNA for the CDR3 is TGTGCCAGCAGCTTCGGCCGGGAATTTTACAATGAGCAGTTCTTC.

This clone appeared a few times. This rearrangement joins TRBV30 to TRBJ1-3, with D hard to call. The germline V gene encodes CDR1 GTSNPN and CDR2 SVGIG (reference sequence). V gave up 2 bases and J gave up 0 bases, with 8 bases separating them. This CDR3 spans 14 amino acids. As DNA, the CDR3 is TGTGCCTGGAGTTCCGGGAGCTCTGGAAACACCATATATTTT. Translated: CAWSSGSSGNTIYF. Full variable domain (rest looked up from reference TRBV30 and TRBJ1-3): SQTIHQWPATLVQPVGSPLSLECTVEGTSNPNLYWYRQAAGRGLQLLFYSVGIGQISSEVPQNLSASRPQDRQFILSSKKLLLSDSGFYLCAWSSGSSGNTIYFGEGSWLTVV.

The CDR3 DNA follows: TGCGCCAGCAGGCGGGGGGGTAACTACAATGAGCAGTTCTTC. The encoded protein is CASRRGGNYNEQFF. J is TRBJ2-1 and V is TRBV5-1, with 9 bases that match TRBD2. Per the germline V gene, CDR1 is SGHRS and CDR2 is YFSETQ. The CDR3 consists of 14 residues. The V and J ends lost 5 bases and 3 bases, in that order; junction bases with no gene match: 3.

This chain uses TRBV19 with TRBJ2-2; D perhaps matches TRBD1 (5 bases). The length of the CDR3 is 15 residues. The germline V gene encodes CDR1 LNHDA and CDR2 SQIVND (reference sequence). Trimming shortened V by 5 bases and J by 0 bases, and 10 bases separated the two germline ends. The DNA for the CDR3 is TGTGCCAGTAGTTTCTGGACATCGAACACCGGGGAGCTGTTTTTT. The encoded protein is CASSFWTSNTGELFF.

The chain employs TRBV27 and TRBJ2-7, with TRBD1 identical over 7 bases. Unmatched junction bases numbered 12, after V lost 8 bases and J lost 5 bases. The germline CDR1 and CDR2 sequences are MNHEY and SMNVEV (reference sequence). The CDR3 is made up of 14 amino acids. CDR3 DNA sequence: TGTGCCAGCCGGAAGGGGGCCCCTTTGAACGAGCAGTACTTC. It translates to CASRKGAPLNEQYF.

This clone was picked up one time. The chain is built from TRBV5-1 and TRBJ1-1; TRBD1 matches 8 bases. The CDR3 is 15 residues long. Trimming cost V 2 bases and J 4 bases; bases outside gene matches: 7. Germline CDR1 reads SGHRS; CDR2 reads YFSETQ. CDR3 protein: CASSFQGARITEAFF. The CDR3 DNA reads TGCGCCAGCAGCTTCCAGGGGGCAAGGATCACTGAAGCTTTCTTT.

V and J are TRBV7-9 and TRBJ2-5, with TRBD2 as a possible D gene (6 bases). The V end lost 3 bases, the J end lost 5 bases, and 13 bases lay between the germline ends. Germline V gene lookup returns CDR1 SEHNR and CDR2 FQNEAQ (reference sequence). This CDR3 region has 14 residues. CDR3 residues: CASSLEGLRETQYF. CDR3 sequence (DNA): TGTGCCAGCAGCTTGGAGGGGCTGAGGGAGACCCAGTACTTC. The whole variable domain, filled in from reference TRBV7-9 and TRBJ2-5, reads DTGVSQNPRHKITKRGQNVTFRCDPISEHNRLYWYRQTLGQGPEFLTYFQNEAQLEKSRLLSDRFSAERPKGSFSTLEIQRTEQGDSAMYLCASSLEGLRETQYFGPGTRLLVL.

The rearrangement links TRBV5-1 to TRBJ2-1, with D maybe TRBD2 (5 bases). The CDR3 spans 14 residues. V gave up 0 bases and J gave up 5 bases, with 9 bases separating them. Per the germline V gene, CDR1 is SGHRS and CDR2 is YFSETQ. The CDR3 here is CASSLGGVDNEQFF. Written as DNA, the CDR3 is TGCGCCAGCAGCTTGGGGGGAGTCGACAATGAGCAGTTCTTC.

The chain recombines TRBV4-3 with TRBJ1-1; possible D gene TRBD1, 6 bases. Germline assignment: CDR1 LGHNA and CDR2 YSLEER. CDR3 length: 14 residues. The V and J ends lost 4 bases and 5 bases respectively, with 14 bases between them. CDR3 DNA: TGCGCCAGCAGCCCGGCAGGGGAGGGTACTGAAGCTTTCTTT. This sequence encodes CASSPAGEGTEAFF.

This clone has only a few counts. The V gene is TRBV5-8, the J gene TRBJ2-7; 12 nucleotides line up with TRBD2. Germline trimming cut 1 base from V and 3 bases from J; bases unmatched to any gene: 8. The CDR3 extends over 17 amino acids. Germline-derived CDR1 and CDR2 are SGHTS and YDEGEE. This CDR3 reads CASSLNPSGRAGYEQYF. CDR3 in DNA: TGTGCCAGCAGCTTGAATCCTAGCGGGAGGGCCGGCTACGAGCAGTACTTC.

The chain uses TRBV19 and TRBJ1-5, with D perhaps matching TRBD1 (6 bases). The germline V gene encodes CDR1 LNHDA and CDR2 SQIVND (reference sequence). This CDR3 has 15 residues. With 3 bases removed from V and 0 bases from J, the gap between germline ends came to 9 bases. In DNA form, the CDR3 reads TGTGCCAGTAGTATGCGGGGGGCTAGCAATCAGCCCCAGCATTTT. Amino acids: CASSMRGASNQPQHF.

The chain links TRBV6-6 to TRBJ1-1; the D gene is possibly TRBD1 (5 bases). The CDR3 runs 12 residues. Per germline, CDR1 MNHNY and CDR2 SVGAGI (reference sequence). Trimming took 7 bases from V and 6 from J, leaving 12 bases between them. Here the CDR3 reads CASTIDSPEAFF. The CDR3 nucleotides are TGTGCCAGCACCATAGACAGCCCTGAAGCTTTCTTT.

The chain is built from TRBV5-1 and TRBJ2-7, with D tentatively TRBD2 (6 bases). Germline V gene data show CDR1 as SGHRS and CDR2 as YFSETQ. The CDR3 runs 13 residues. V lost 0 bases, J lost 7 bases, and 11 bases lay in between. The CDR3 DNA reads TGCGCCAGCAGCTTGGGTAGCGGTCGGGAGCAGTACTTC. Translated, it gives CASSLGSGREQYF.

The chain uses TRBV10-3 and TRBJ2-7, with a tentative D call TRBD1 (6 bases). The CDR3 has 12 residues. Trimming removed 0 bases at V and 6 bases at J, with 6 bases between. CDR1 is ENHRY, CDR2 SYGVKD, per germline. The CDR3 sequence is CAISESGGEQYF. CDR3 nucleotides: TGTGCCATCAGTGAGTCAGGGGGCGAGCAGTACTTC.

V usage is TRBV7-2 and J usage is TRBJ2-7; TRBD1 is a possible D gene (5 bases). Germline V gene sequence: CDR1 SGHTA, CDR2 FQGNSA. V lost 4 bases and J 0 bases, leaving 13 bases between the germline ends. This CDR3 spans 15 amino acids. The DNA of the CDR3 is TGTGCCAGCAGCTCTTACACGACAGCCTCCTACGAGCAGTACTTC. This codes for CASSSYTTASYEQYF.

V and J are TRBV7-2 and TRBJ2-7, with D uncertain. The CDR3 totals 12 residues. The V gene's germline CDR1 is SGHTA and CDR2 FQGNSA. V lost 5 bases and J lost 6, with 11 bases in between. The DNA for the CDR3 is TGTGCCAGCAGCGCGATGTTGGTCGAGCAGTACTTC. Protein: CASSAMLVEQYF. Looking up the rest from reference TRBV7-2 and TRBJ2-7 gives the full variable domain: GAGVSQSPSNKVTEKGKDVELRCDPISGHTALYWYRQSLGQGLEFLIYFQGNSAPDKSGLPSDRFSAERTGGSVSTLTIQRTQQEDSAVYLCASSAMLVEQYFGPGTRLTVT.

The J gene is TRBJ2-7, the V gene TRBV7-3; TRBD1 aligns across 7 bases. The CDR3 sequence is 15 residues long. Looked up from germline, CDR1 is SGHTA and CDR2 is FQGTGA. The V gene end was trimmed by 2 bases and the J gene end by 4 bases; junction bases not matched to a gene: 8. CDR3 region: CASSLLPGTAYEQYF. In DNA form, the CDR3 reads TGTGCCAGCAGCTTACTTCCCGGGACAGCTTACGAGCAGTACTTC.

This clone was counted only a few times. The identical CDR3 is also encoded by other nucleotide sequences in the sample. The V and J genes are TRBV29-1 and TRBJ1-2; 9 bases line up with TRBD1. This CDR3 is built from 12 residues. The V gene end was trimmed by 6 bases and the J gene end by 7 bases; junction bases not matched to a gene: 6. The germline CDR1 and CDR2 sequences are SQVTM and ANQGSEA. CDR3 in DNA: TGCAGCGTCCTGACAGGGGGAAGTGGCTACACCTTC. Encoded protein: CSVLTGGSGYTF.

This clone was recorded only once. Written as DNA, the CDR3 is TGTGCCACAAAGAGGAGGACTGAGAACAATGAGCAGTTCTTC. This codes for CATKRRTENNEQFF. The chain combines TRBV19 with TRBJ2-1; a weak D match, TRBD2 (5 bases). The germline CDR1 and CDR2 sequences are LNHDA and SQIVND (reference sequence). The CDR3 covers 14 residues. V was shortened by 10 bases and J by 5 bases, with 18 bases between the two germline ends.

This rearrangement joins TRBV5-1 to TRBJ2-3; D possibly corresponds to TRBD1 (5 bases). The CDR3 runs 14 residues. From germline, CDR1 is SGHRS and CDR2 YFSETQ. Trimming cost V 2 bases and J 3 bases, with 10 bases left between them. The CDR3 reads CASSFRRDTDTQYF. The CDR3 DNA reads TGCGCCAGCAGCTTCCGCAGGGATACAGATACGCAGTATTTT.